The 27 T cell receptor beta chains in this list originate from one sample, sequenced in a study of cytomegalovirus exposure and HLA in healthy donors. The PCR was carried out with 60 Vbeta primers and 13 Jbeta primers. Sequencing used immunoSEQ multiplex PCR; TCRdb keeps in-frame clones, though not all of them. The data hold fewer than 200,000 clones, with around 68% observed a single time. The specimen sequenced was PBMCs. The receptors originated from a man aged 50-59 years in good health and CMV-seronegative.

This clone appeared a single time. This chain joins TRBV7-9 and TRBJ2-3; possible D gene TRBD1, 5 bases. Trimming pared 4 bases from V and 2 bases from J, leaving 10 bases between. CDR3 length: 14 residues. Germline values: CDR1 SEHNR, CDR2 FQNEAQ (reference sequence). CDR3 region: CASSSGLYTDTQYF. DNA for the CDR3: TGTGCCAGCAGCTCAGGGCTTTACACAGATACGCAGTATTTT.

This chain connects TRBV5-4 to TRBJ1-1; D ambiguous. The CDR3 length is 13 residues. The V gene lost 4 bases and the J gene lost 1 base, with 8 bases spanning the gap. Germline V CDR1 and CDR2: SGHNT, YYREEE (reference sequence). The CDR3 here is CASSGPPNTEAFF. CDR3 nucleotide sequence: TGTGCCAGCAGCGGGCCTCCGAACACTGAAGCTTTCTTT.

A few counts support this clone. The chain joins TRBV7-9 to TRBJ2-1; 10 bases agree with TRBD1. The germline V gene encodes CDR1 SEHNR and CDR2 FQNEAQ (reference sequence). The CDR3 covers 17 residues. The V gene end was trimmed by 3 bases and the J gene end by 9 bases; junction bases not matched to a gene: 14. The CDR3 reads CASSFGAWTGGWGEQFF. In DNA form, the CDR3 reads TGTGCCAGCAGCTTTGGGGCGTGGACAGGGGGTTGGGGTGAGCAGTTCTTC. The whole variable domain, filled in from reference TRBV7-9 and TRBJ2-1, reads DTGVSQNPRHKITKRGQNVTFRCDPISEHNRLYWYRQTLGQGPEFLTYFQNEAQLEKSRLLSDRFSAERPKGSFSTLEIQRTEQGDSAMYLCASSFGAWTGGWGEQFFGPGTRLTVL.

The rearrangement links TRBV20-1 to TRBJ2-7; no clear D. V was cut by 3 bases and J by 4 bases, with 4 bases left in between. CDR1 and CDR2 (germline): DFQATT, SNEGSKA (reference sequence). The CDR3 has 10 residues. The CDR3 region is CSASEYEQYF. The CDR3 coding sequence is TGCAGTGCTAGTGAGTACGAGCAGTACTTC.

The rearrangement uses TRBV27 and TRBJ2-5; 8 positions match TRBD1. V trimming: 4 bases; J trimming: 6 bases; junction bases outside the gene matches: 10. CDR1 MNHEY and CDR2 SMNVEV come from the germline V gene (reference sequence). The CDR3 runs 15 residues. The CDR3 coding sequence is TGTGCCAGCAGTTCACCCGGACAGGGTGGAAAGACCCAGTACTTC. It translates to CASSSPGQGGKTQYF.

V and J are TRBV5-6 and TRBJ2-2; no firm D call. V dropped 5 bases and J dropped 2 bases, with 10 bases sitting between them. The CDR3 runs to 14 residues. The germline CDR1 and CDR2 sequences are SGHDT and YYEEEE. The CDR3 DNA sequence: TGTGCCAGCAGTTTGACGGTCAACACCGGGGAGCTGTTTTTT. The encoded protein is CASSLTVNTGELFF.

The gene calls are TRBV5-1 and TRBJ2-5; 15 bases match TRBD2. Germline V gene data show CDR1 as SGHRS and CDR2 as YFSETQ. CDR3 length: 17 amino acids. V was pared by 7 bases and J by 0 bases, with 7 bases of the junction left unmatched. DNA of the CDR3: TGCGCCAGCTCCCCGGGACTAGCGGGGGGCAACCAAGAGACCCAGTACTTC. This sequence encodes CASSPGLAGGNQETQYF.

J is TRBJ2-3 and V is TRBV5-1; 9 positions match TRBD2. CDR3 length: 16 residues. Germline V gene data show CDR1 as SGHRS and CDR2 as YFSETQ. V gave up 0 bases and J gave up 1 base; unmatched junction bases: 3. The CDR3 DNA reads TGCGCCAGCAGCTTGGGAATAGCGGGGGGCACAGATACGCAGTATTTT. It translates to CASSLGIAGGTDTQYF.

J is TRBJ1-4 and V is TRBV25-1, with a tentative D call TRBD1 (6 bases). Trimming removed 4 bases from V and 5 bases from J, with 17 bases in between. The CDR3 spans 16 residues. The germline gives CDR1 MGHDK, CDR2 SYGVNS. The DNA for the CDR3 is TGTGCCAGCAGTGGCCCAACCGGGACACCGAATGAAAAACTGTTTTTT. Amino acid sequence: CASSGPTGTPNEKLFF.

J is TRBJ1-1 and V is TRBV7-2, with D possibly matching TRBD1 (6 bases). The CDR3 runs to 15 residues. Trimming pared 2 bases from V and 3 bases from J, leaving 13 bases between. Germline CDR1 is SGHTA and CDR2 is FQGNSA. The CDR3 spells CASSLFQGTDTEAFF. DNA for the CDR3: TGTGCCAGCAGCTTATTTCAGGGGACGGACACTGAAGCTTTCTTT.

The CDR3 sequence is CASHRTTGGNYEQYF. Written as DNA, the CDR3 is TGTGCCAGCCACCGCACCACAGGGGGCAACTACGAGCAGTACTTC. The chain has TRBV27 and TRBJ2-7; TRBD1 matches at 9 bases. Germline CDR1 and CDR2: MNHEY and SMNVEV (reference sequence). The CDR3 runs to 15 residues. The V and J ends lost 8 bases and 3 bases, in that order; junction bases with no gene match: 11.

The rearrangement joins TRBV28 to TRBJ2-7; perhaps TRBD2 as D (6 bases). The CDR3 is 14 amino acids. CDR1 and CDR2 (germline): MDHEN, SYDVKM. The V end was cut by 2 bases, the J end by 6 bases, with 14 bases between. The chain's CDR3 is CASSLRREAVEQYF. CDR3 coding DNA: TGTGCCAGCAGTTTACGGAGGGAGGCGGTCGAGCAGTACTTC. The entire variable domain, with the rest obtained from reference TRBV28 and TRBJ2-7, is as follows: DVKVTQSSRYLVKRTGEKVFLECVQDMDHENMFWYRQDPGLGLRLIYFSYDVKMKEKGDIPEGYSVSREKKERFSLILESASTNQTSMYLCASSLRREAVEQYFGPGTRLTVT.

The rearrangement joins TRBV5-8 to TRBJ2-5, with TRBD1 matching 9 bases. Germline V gene sequence: CDR1 SGHTS, CDR2 YDEGEE. With 0 bases clipped from V and 4 bases from J, the junction kept 4 bases outside the gene matches. The length of the CDR3 is 15 residues. The DNA for the CDR3 is TGTGCCAGCAGCTTGGCTGGGGACAGGGCAGAGACCCAGTACTTC. Its translation is CASSLAGDRAETQYF.

This clone was recorded only once. V and J are TRBV7-9 and TRBJ1-5; TRBD1 is a possible D gene (6 bases). V lost 1 base, J lost 5 bases, and 15 bases lay in between. The CDR3 consists of 16 residues. Germline CDR1 is SEHNR and CDR2 is FQNEAQ (reference sequence). CDR3 nucleotides: TGTGCCAGCAGCTTAGAAACAGGGAAAGTTTATCAGCCCCAGCATTTT. Amino acid sequence: CASSLETGKVYQPQHF.

The CDR3 nucleotides are TGTGCCAGCAGTTTAGGGGGGGCGAGTTCTGGGGAGCTGTTTTTT. This gives the protein CASSLGGASSGELFF. The V and J genes are TRBV28 and TRBJ2-2, with a possible D match to TRBD2 (7 bases). This CDR3 region has 15 residues. Germline-derived CDR1 and CDR2 are MDHEN and SYDVKM. Deletions cut 2 bases from V and 8 bases from J, with 15 bases between.

The DNA of the CDR3 is TGTGCCAGCTCACCCCCTGGGACAGGGGGCTCGGGGTTGACAGACTACGAGCAGTACTTC. Encoded protein: CASSPPGTGGSGLTDYEQYF. The chain recombines TRBV18 with TRBJ2-7, with TRBD1 matching over 12 bases. Germline loops: CDR1 KGHSH, CDR2 LQKENI. V lost 3 bases to trimming and J lost 3 bases; unmatched junction nucleotides: 18. This CDR3 is 20 amino acids long.

The genes are TRBV5-4 and TRBJ1-5, with D perhaps matching TRBD1 (5 bases). This CDR3 contains 16 residues. CDR1 and CDR2 from the germline V gene are SGHNT and YYREEE (reference sequence). Trimming shortened V by 4 bases and J by 7 bases, and 21 bases separated the two germline ends. As DNA, the CDR3 is TGTGCCAGCAGCCATCAGGGACCCCGGGAGGAACAGCCCCAGCATTTT. It translates to CASSHQGPREEQPQHF.

The V and J genes are TRBV7-2 and TRBJ1-1, with TRBD1 identical over 9 bases. In germline, CDR1 is SGHTA, CDR2 FQGNSA. Losses at the gene ends were 8 bases for V and 6 bases for J; bases not matched to a gene: 1. This CDR3 comprises 11 residues. The chain's CDR3 is CASRQGAEAFF. The CDR3 DNA reads as TGTGCCAGCCGACAGGGGGCTGAAGCTTTCTTT.

This clone was counted a single time. The rearrangement joins TRBV7-2 to TRBJ2-7; 14 bases fit TRBD2. Trimming took 5 bases from V and 0 from J; bases not matched to a gene: 9. CDR3 length: 18 residues. CDR1 and CDR2 from the germline V gene are SGHTA and FQGNSA. The CDR3 spells CASSHETSGGAFSYEQYF. CDR3 DNA sequence: TGTGCCAGCAGCCACGAGACTAGCGGGGGGGCCTTCTCCTACGAGCAGTACTTC.

The chain carries TRBV4-1 and TRBJ2-6; D might be TRBD2 (6 bases). CDR1 is MGHRA and CDR2 is YSYEKL in the germline V gene. Trimming left V 4 bases short and J 0 bases short, with 16 bases between. CDR3 length equals 18 residues. The CDR3 DNA sequence: TGCGCCAGCAGCCGTCCCGGGACTGGGAGCTCTGGGGCCAACGTCCTGACTTTC. Protein sequence: CASSRPGTGSSGANVLTF.

The rearrangement links TRBV11-2 to TRBJ1-1, with D possibly being TRBD1 (6 bases). This CDR3 has 15 amino acids. V was cut by 1 base and J by 8 bases, with 17 bases left in between. Germline V CDR1 and CDR2: SGHAT, FQNNGV. This CDR3 reads CASSLGLGAPTEAFF. CDR3 nucleotides: TGTGCCAGCAGCTTAGGGCTGGGGGCTCCGACAGAAGCTTTCTTT.

The sample holds a few counts of this clone. This sequence joins TRBV19 and TRBJ2-1; TRBD1 might be the D (8 bases). The CDR3 is 14 amino acids. Germline CDR1 reads LNHDA; CDR2 reads SQIVND (reference sequence). The ends were cut back, 5 bases at V and 8 bases at J, with 16 bases in the middle. Here the CDR3 DNA reads TGTGCCAGTAGTTCACGACAGGGGAGGGATGAGCAGTTCTTC. This translates into CASSSRQGRDEQFF.

This clone came up a few times. V usage is TRBV2 and J usage is TRBJ1-5; perhaps TRBD1 as D (5 bases). This CDR3 is built from 16 residues. The germline V and J ends were trimmed by 5 bases and 2 bases, with 16 bases remaining between them. Germline loops: CDR1 SNHLY, CDR2 FYNNEI. The CDR3: CASSLIQATGNQPQHF. The DNA for the CDR3 is TGTGCCAGCAGTCTAATACAGGCGACGGGCAATCAGCCCCAGCATTTT.

The chain is built from TRBV27 and TRBJ1-1; possible D gene TRBD1, 5 bases. Trimming took off 6 bases at V and 1 base at J, with 12 bases between the two ends. This CDR3 is 14 amino acids long. The V gene's germline CDR1 is MNHEY and CDR2 SMNVEV (reference sequence). Here the CDR3 reads CASRNGGRNTEAFF. In nucleotides, the CDR3 is TGTGCCAGCAGGAACGGGGGGAGGAACACTGAAGCTTTCTTT.

This clone was found a few times. The V call is TRBV5-1, the J call TRBJ1-3, with unresolved D. Per the germline V gene, CDR1 is SGHRS and CDR2 is YFSETQ. V was shortened by 0 bases and J by 0 bases, with 10 bases between the two germline ends. The CDR3 contains 16 residues. The CDR3 coding sequence is TGCGCCAGCAGCTTGGCCGGGGTGGTCTCTGGAAACACCATATATTTT. Its translation: CASSLAGVVSGNTIYF.

This chain links TRBV4-2 with TRBJ1-1; 8 bases agree with TRBD1. The CDR3 has 14 amino acids. The ends lost 10 bases at V and 0 bases at J; junction bases unmatched: 7. Germline V lookup: CDR1 LGHNA, CDR2 YNFKEQ. CDR3 coding DNA: TGTGCCACCGGACAGGGAGGACTGAACACTGAAGCTTTCTTT. This sequence encodes CATGQGGLNTEAFF.

This clone was found a few times. The chain combines TRBV7-9 with TRBJ1-1; 7 bases align to TRBD1. The V gene end was trimmed by 5 bases and the J gene end by 5 bases; junction bases not matched to a gene: 2. This CDR3 comprises 12 residues. The germline V gene encodes CDR1 SEHNR and CDR2 FQNEAQ (reference sequence). The CDR3 coding sequence is TGTGCCAGCAGCCAGGGGGGAACTGAAGCTTTCTTT. This gives the protein CASSQGGTEAFF. Full variable domain (missing parts from reference TRBV7-9 and TRBJ1-1): DTGVSQNPRHKITKRGQNVTFRCDPISEHNRLYWYRQTLGQGPEFLTYFQNEAQLEKSRLLSDRFSAERPKGSFSTLEIQRTEQGDSAMYLCASSQGGTEAFFGQGTRLTVV.